These 17 T cell receptor beta chains were sequenced from one sample in a study of blood T cell repertoires in COVID-19. Clones were sequenced by immunoSEQ multiplex PCR, and TCRdb holds only the in-frame ones, with some missing. The sample lists fewer than 350,000 clones; approximately 89% were seen once. Sequencing was carried out using peripheral blood. These TCRs come from a man aged 40-50 years with active or convalescent COVID-19.

The chain carries TRBV15 and TRBJ2-7; 8 nucleotides match TRBD1. The ends lost 5 bases at V and 3 bases at J; junction bases unmatched: 9. The CDR3 is 15 residues long. Germline lookup yields CDR1 LNHNV and CDR2 YYDKDF (reference sequence). CDR3 amino acids: CATSFPAGGFYEQYF. CDR3 DNA: TGTGCCACCAGCTTCCCGGCAGGGGGCTTCTACGAGCAGTACTTC.

This chain connects TRBV5-4 to TRBJ2-7; 7 bases align to TRBD1. The CDR3 contains 13 residues. With V trimmed by 4 bases and J by 4 bases, 5 bases remained unmatched. The germline gives CDR1 SGHNT, CDR2 YYREEE (reference sequence). In DNA, the CDR3 is TGTGCCAGCAGCGAACCGGGACAGTACGAGCAGTACTTC. Residues: CASSEPGQYEQYF.

On this clone itself: At one of its ends the junction is not consistent with the germline gene, which may arise from a read error. The chain uses TRBV5-5 and TRBJ1-1; D is unclear. Germline-derived CDR1 and CDR2 are SGHKS and YYEKEE (reference sequence). CDR3 length: 9 amino acids. CDR3 in DNA: TGTGCCAGCAGCCCGAGAACCCCCTTT. Protein sequence: CASSPRTPF.

The genes are TRBV5-1 and TRBJ2-7; D may be TRBD2 (6 bases). The CDR3 sequence is 15 residues long. Germline assignment: CDR1 SGHRS and CDR2 YFSETQ. V was pared by 6 bases and J by 1 base, with 17 bases between. The CDR3 loop reads CASTSFDSGSYEQYF. The CDR3, as DNA: TGCGCCAGCACCTCCTTTGATAGCGGTTCCTACGAGCAGTACTTC.

The V and J genes are TRBV4-2 and TRBJ2-3, with 11 bases that match TRBD2. There are 15 residues in the CDR3. Germline loops: CDR1 LGHNA, CDR2 YNFKEQ. V shed 5 bases and J 5 bases; nucleotides not matched to a gene: 6. DNA of the CDR3: TGTGCCAGCAGCTTTAGCGGGGGGGTGGGAGATACGCAGTATTTT. It codes for CASSFSGGVGDTQYF.

The chain joins TRBV4-1 to TRBJ2-7; TRBD2 matches 12 bases. This CDR3 contains 18 residues. V trimming: 0 bases; J trimming: 3 bases; junction bases outside the gene matches: 9. Germline V gives CDR1 MGHRA, CDR2 YSYEKL. The CDR3 loop reads CASSQEPPGTSGYYEQYF. The CDR3 DNA reads as TGCGCCAGCAGCCAAGAGCCTCCCGGGACTAGCGGGTACTACGAGCAGTACTTC.

This clone was observed a single time. The chain is built from TRBV28 and TRBJ2-6; D uncertain. Per the germline V gene, CDR1 is MDHEN and CDR2 is SYDVKM. This CDR3 region has 15 residues. The germline V and J ends were trimmed by 6 bases and 0 bases, with 9 bases remaining between them. CDR3 protein: CASRTPSSGANVLTF. In nucleotides, the CDR3 is TGTGCCAGCAGGACTCCGAGCTCTGGGGCCAACGTCCTGACTTTC.

The chain uses TRBV6-5 and TRBJ1-2, with no clear D. Germline CDR1 MNHEY, CDR2 SVGAGI. This CDR3 spans 13 amino acids. V lost 4 bases to trimming and J lost 3 bases, with 9 bases between them. The CDR3: CASSLPGYYGYTF. In DNA, the CDR3 is TGTGCCAGCAGTTTACCGGGGTACTATGGCTACACCTTC.

The rearrangement links TRBV11-2 to TRBJ1-6; no clear D. Germline V gene lookup returns CDR1 SGHAT and CDR2 FQNNGV. V lost 5 bases and J lost 0, with 14 bases in between. CDR3 length: 17 residues. The CDR3, as DNA: TGTGCCAGCAGCCCAGGAGCGGGGAGCTCCTATAATTCACCCCTCCACTTT. Translating it yields CASSPGAGSSYNSPLHF. Combining the CDR3 with reference TRBV11-2 and TRBJ1-6 gives the whole variable domain EAGVAQSPRYKIIEKRQSVAFWCNPISGHATLYWYQQILGQGPKLLIQFQNNGVVDDSQLPKDRFSAERLKGVDSTLKIQPAKLEDSAVYLCASSPGAGSSYNSPLHFGNGTRLTVT.

The rearrangement uses TRBV5-1 and TRBJ2-5, with D possibly matching TRBD2 (6 bases). Germline lookup yields CDR1 SGHRS and CDR2 YFSETQ. The CDR3 spans 14 residues. V was trimmed by 0 bases and J by 3 bases, leaving 9 bases between them. The CDR3 coding sequence is TGCGCCAGCAGCTTGGCGGGGACTGAAGAGACCCAGTACTTC. It translates to CASSLAGTEETQYF.

V usage is TRBV19 and J usage is TRBJ2-1; 12 bases map to TRBD2. The CDR3 totals 17 residues. V trimming: 3 bases; J trimming: 0 bases; junction bases outside the gene matches: 3. Germline values: CDR1 LNHDA, CDR2 SQIVND (reference sequence). This chain's CDR3 is CASSMGLAGNSYNEQFF. The DNA for the CDR3 is TGTGCCAGTAGTATGGGACTAGCGGGTAACTCCTACAATGAGCAGTTCTTC.

This clone was picked up a small number of times. The gene calls are TRBV29-1 and TRBJ2-1, with 13 positions matching TRBD2. The germline V gene encodes CDR1 SQVTM and CDR2 ANQGSEA. The CDR3 spans 17 residues. V lost 6 bases and J lost 7; bases outside the gene matches: 15. Here the CDR3 reads CSVLGLAGATGVNEQFF. The CDR3 DNA is TGCAGCGTCTTAGGACTAGCGGGGGCCACTGGGGTGAATGAGCAGTTCTTC.

This clone was detected only once. This chain uses TRBV19 with TRBJ1-4, with D perhaps matching TRBD1 (5 bases). This CDR3 has 13 amino acids. Germline V gene lookup returns CDR1 LNHDA and CDR2 SQIVND (reference sequence). V was shortened by 5 bases and J by 8 bases, with 12 bases between the two germline ends. CDR3 amino acids: CASSSRAGEKLFF. The CDR3 coding sequence is TGTGCCAGTAGTTCCAGGGCAGGCGAAAAACTGTTTTTT.

The chain is built from TRBV6-5 and TRBJ2-1; TRBD1 matches 12 bases. This CDR3 contains 14 residues. J lost 9 bases, V lost 6 bases, and 6 bases had no gene match. The germline CDR1 and CDR2 sequences are MNHEY and SVGAGI. CDR3 region: CASRAGTGGFEQFF. DNA of the CDR3: TGTGCCAGCAGAGCCGGGACAGGGGGCTTTGAGCAGTTCTTC.

V and J are TRBV5-1 and TRBJ2-2, with a possible D match to TRBD2 (5 bases). From germline, CDR1 is SGHRS and CDR2 YFSETQ. Trimming left V 4 bases short and J 6 bases short, with 10 bases between. The CDR3 sequence is 13 residues long. CDR3 loop: CASSPPGSGELFF. The CDR3 nucleotides read TGCGCCAGCAGCCCTCCGGGATCCGGGGAGCTGTTTTTT. The variable domain in full, completed from reference TRBV5-1 and TRBJ2-2, reads KAGVTQTPRYLIKTRGQQVTLSCSPISGHRSVSWYQQTPGQGLQFLFEYFSETQRNKGNFPGRFSGRQFSNSRSEMNVSTLELGDSALYLCASSPPGSGELFFGEGSRLTVL.

As concerns this clone: This sample also contains other DNA sequences that code for the same CDR3. V and J are TRBV30 and TRBJ1-1, with a tentative D call TRBD1 (5 bases). The germline V and J ends were trimmed by 0 bases and 4 bases, with 6 bases remaining between them. Germline-derived CDR1 and CDR2 are GTSNPN and SVGIG (reference sequence). This CDR3 comprises 12 residues. CDR3 in DNA: TGTGCCTGGAGTGTGGGGGGCACTGAAGCTTTCTTT. Protein: CAWSVGGTEAFF. Complete variable domain (other parts from reference TRBV30 and TRBJ1-1): SQTIHQWPATLVQPVGSPLSLECTVEGTSNPNLYWYRQAAGRGLQLLFYSVGIGQISSEVPQNLSASRPQDRQFILSSKKLLLSDSGFYLCAWSVGGTEAFFGQGTRLTVV.

J is TRBJ2-2 and V is TRBV7-8; D may be TRBD2 (5 bases). This CDR3 has 13 residues. The V end was cut by 5 bases, the J end by 6 bases, with 10 bases between. From germline, CDR1 is SGHVS and CDR2 FQNEAQ. CDR3 DNA sequence: TGTGCCAGCAGCCCAATGCGGGCCGGGGAGCTGTTTTTT. Protein: CASSPMRAGELFF. The whole variable domain, remainder taken from reference TRBV7-8 and TRBJ2-2, is GAGVSQSPRYKVAKRGQDVALRCDPISGHVSLFWYQQALGQGPEFLTYFQNEAQLDKSGLPSDRFFAERPEGSVSTLKIQRTQQEDSAVYLCASSPMRAGELFFGEGSRLTVL.